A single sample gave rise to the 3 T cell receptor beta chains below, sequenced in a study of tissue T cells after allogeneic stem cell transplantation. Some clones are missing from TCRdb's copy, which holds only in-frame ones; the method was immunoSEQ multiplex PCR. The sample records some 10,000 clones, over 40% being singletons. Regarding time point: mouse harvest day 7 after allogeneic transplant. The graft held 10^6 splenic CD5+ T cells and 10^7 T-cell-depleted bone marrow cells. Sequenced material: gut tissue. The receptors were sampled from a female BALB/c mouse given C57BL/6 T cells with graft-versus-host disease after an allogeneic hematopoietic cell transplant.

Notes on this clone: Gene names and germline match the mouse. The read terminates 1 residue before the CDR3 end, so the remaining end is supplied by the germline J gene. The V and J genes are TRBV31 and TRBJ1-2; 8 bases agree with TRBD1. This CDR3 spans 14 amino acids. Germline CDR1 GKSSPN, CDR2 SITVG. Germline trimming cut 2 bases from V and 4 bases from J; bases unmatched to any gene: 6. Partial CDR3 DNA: TGTGCCTGGAGTGGCCAGGGGGCTGGCTCCGACTACACC. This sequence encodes CAWSGQGAGSDYT. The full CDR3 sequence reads CAWSGQGAGSDYTF.

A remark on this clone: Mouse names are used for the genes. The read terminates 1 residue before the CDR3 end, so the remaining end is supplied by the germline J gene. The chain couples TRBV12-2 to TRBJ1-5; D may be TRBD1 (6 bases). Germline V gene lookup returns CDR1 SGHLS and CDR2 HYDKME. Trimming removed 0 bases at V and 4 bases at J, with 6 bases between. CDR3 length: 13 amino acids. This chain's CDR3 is CASSLGQNQAPLF. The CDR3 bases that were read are TGTGCCAGCTCTCTCGGACAGAACCAGGCTCCGCTT.

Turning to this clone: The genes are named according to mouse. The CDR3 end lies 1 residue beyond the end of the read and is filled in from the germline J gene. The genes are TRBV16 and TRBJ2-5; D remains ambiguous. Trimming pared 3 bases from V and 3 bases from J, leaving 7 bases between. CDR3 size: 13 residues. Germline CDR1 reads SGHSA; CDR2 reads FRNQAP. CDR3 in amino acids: CASSFQAQDTQYF. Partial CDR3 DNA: TGTGCAAGCAGCTTCCAGGCACAAGACACCCAGTAC.